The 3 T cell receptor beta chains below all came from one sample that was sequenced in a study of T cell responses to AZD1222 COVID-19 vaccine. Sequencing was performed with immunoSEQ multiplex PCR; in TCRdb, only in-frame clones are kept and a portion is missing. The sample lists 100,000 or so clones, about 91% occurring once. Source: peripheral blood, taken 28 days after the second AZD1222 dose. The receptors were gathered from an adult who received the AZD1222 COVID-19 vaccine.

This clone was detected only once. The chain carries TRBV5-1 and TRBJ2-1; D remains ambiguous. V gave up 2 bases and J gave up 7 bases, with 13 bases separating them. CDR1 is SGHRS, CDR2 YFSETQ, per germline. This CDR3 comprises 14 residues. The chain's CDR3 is CASSLAPASNEQFF. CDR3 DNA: TGCGCCAGCAGCTTAGCGCCTGCCTCAAATGAGCAGTTCTTC.

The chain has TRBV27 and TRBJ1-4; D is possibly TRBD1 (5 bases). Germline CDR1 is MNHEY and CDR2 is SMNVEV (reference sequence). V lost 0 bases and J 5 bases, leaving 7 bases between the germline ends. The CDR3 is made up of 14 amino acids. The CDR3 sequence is CASSLSAGNEKLFF. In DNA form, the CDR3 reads TGTGCCAGCAGTTTATCAGCAGGGAATGAAAAACTGTTTTTT. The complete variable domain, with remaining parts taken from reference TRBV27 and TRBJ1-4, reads EAQVTQNPRYLITVTGKKLTVTCSQNMNHEYMSWYRQDPGLGLRQIYYSMNVEVTDKGDVPEGYKVSRKEKRNFPLILESPSPNQTSLYFCASSLSAGNEKLFFGSGTQLSVL.

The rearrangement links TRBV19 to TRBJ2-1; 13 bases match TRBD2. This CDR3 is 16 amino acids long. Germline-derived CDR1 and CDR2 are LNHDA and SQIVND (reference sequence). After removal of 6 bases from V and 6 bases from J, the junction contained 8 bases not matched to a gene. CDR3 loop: CASSQGGTSGINEQFF. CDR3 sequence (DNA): TGTGCCAGTAGCCAAGGTGGGACTAGCGGGATCAATGAGCAGTTCTTC.